The 20 T cell receptor beta chains presented below share a single source sample, sequenced in a study of T-cell memory formation after mild COVID-19 (dated by TCRdb to the early 2020s). The library was prepared using 5' RACE. For sequencing, an Illumina NovaSeq 6000 was employed. TCRdb reworked the public reads: Q25 trimming with fastp, MiXCR clone assembly, productive beta chains retained. Rows with one shared CDR3 protein collapse into an entry with the most common genes and DNA. The sample profile shows around 300,000 distinct CDR3 sequences; approximately 19% of them were found once. 21% of the sample rests with the top ten. Specimen: PBMCs or a T cell subset sorted from them (not recorded which). These receptors all come from a man aged 18-30 years who had mild COVID-19 (a few samples of this study predate the infection). The sample titles of this study are shuffled in the database, so cell type and time point are left out; the donor was told from shared clones.

This clonotype has just a few counts. The chain joins TRBV5-1 to TRBJ1-6; D is uncertain. V lost 1 base and J 6 bases, leaving 8 bases between the germline ends. This CDR3 comprises 14 residues. In germline, CDR1 is SGHRS, CDR2 YFSETQ. CDR3 bases: TGCGCCAGCAGCTTGTACCTTGCTAATTCACCCCTCCACTTT. It translates to CASSLYLANSPLHF.

In its sample, this clonotype was seen a few times. This chain uses TRBV24-1 with TRBJ2-1; weak D call: TRBD1 (6 bases). The CDR3 is made up of 13 amino acids. V was cut by 4 bases and J by 12 bases, with 15 bases left in between. Germline V lookup: CDR1 KGHDR, CDR2 SFDVKD. This CDR3 is CATSDRTVGGQFF. The CDR3, as DNA: TGTGCCACCAGTGACCGGACAGTCGGCGGGCAGTTCTTC.

This clonotype was recorded a few times. This rearrangement joins TRBV7-6 to TRBJ1-2, with TRBD1 as a possible D gene (5 bases). V lost 3 bases, J lost 2 bases, and 13 bases lay in between. CDR1 and CDR2 from the germline V gene are SGHVS and FNYEAQ. CDR3 length: 15 residues. CDR3 residues: CASSFLGGFNYGYTF. The CDR3 DNA follows: TGTGCCAGCAGCTTCCTTGGGGGATTCAACTATGGCTACACCTTC.

This clonotype was counted at least ten times. The gene calls are TRBV7-6 and TRBJ2-3; D perhaps matches TRBD1 (5 bases). The CDR3 sequence is 16 residues long. Germline V lookup: CDR1 SGHVS, CDR2 FNYEAQ. V lost 1 base, J lost 6 bases, and 17 bases lay in between. The CDR3 reads CASSLGTPGSKDTQYF. CDR3 coding DNA: TGTGCCAGCAGCTTAGGTACGCCAGGGTCCAAGGATACGCAGTATTTT.

This clonotype was detected only a few times. DNA for the CDR3: TGTGCCAGCAGCGATAGGGGGAGGGCGAACACTGAAGCTTTCTTT. This codes for CASSDRGRANTEAFF. This chain connects TRBV7-9 to TRBJ1-1, with a possible D match to TRBD1 (6 bases). The CDR3 has 15 amino acids. Trimming shortened V by 5 bases and J by 1 base, and 14 bases separated the two germline ends. Germline V gene data show CDR1 as SEHNR and CDR2 as FQNEAQ (reference sequence).

The chain employs TRBV5-1 and TRBJ2-3, with D possibly being TRBD2 (7 bases). With 5 bases removed from V and 4 bases from J, the gap between germline ends came to 11 bases. CDR1 SGHRS and CDR2 YFSETQ come from the germline V gene. The CDR3 has 13 amino acids. CDR3 sequence: CASSGEGADTQYF. For the CDR3, the DNA is TGCGCCAGCAGTGGGGAGGGGGCAGATACGCAGTATTTT.

The gene calls are TRBV7-8 and TRBJ2-3; TRBD1 matches 7 bases. Germline lookup yields CDR1 SGHVS and CDR2 FQNEAQ. With 6 bases clipped from V and 6 bases from J, the junction kept 18 bases outside the gene matches. There are 17 residues in the CDR3. DNA of the CDR3: TGTGCCAGCAGTCAACCGCCGGGGACAGTGATAGGGGATACGCAGTATTTT. Its protein is CASSQPPGTVIGDTQYF. Full variable domain (remainder filled in from reference TRBV7-8 and TRBJ2-3): GAGVSQSPRYKVAKRGQDVALRCDPISGHVSLFWYQQALGQGPEFLTYFQNEAQLDKSGLPSDRFFAERPEGSVSTLKIQRTQQEDSAVYLCASSQPPGTVIGDTQYFGPGTRLTVL.

This clonotype was found a few times. This chain links TRBV7-8 with TRBJ1-5, with D tentatively TRBD1 (6 bases). The CDR3 has 15 residues. V gave up 5 bases and J gave up 7 bases, with 18 bases separating them. In germline, CDR1 is SGHVS, CDR2 FQNEAQ. The CDR3 DNA reads as TGTGCCAGCAGCCCAAGGATGGGGCAGGGGCAGCCCCAGCATTTT. Its protein product is CASSPRMGQGQPQHF.

This clonotype was counted only a few times. This chain joins TRBV5-1 and TRBJ1-5; the D gene is possibly TRBD1 (6 bases). The V gene lost 2 bases and the J gene lost 7 bases, with 13 bases spanning the gap. CDR3 size: 14 residues. Germline lookup yields CDR1 SGHRS and CDR2 YFSETQ. CDR3 protein: CASSFTGLGQPQHF. The CDR3 nucleotides are TGCGCCAGCAGCTTTACAGGGCTCGGCCAGCCCCAGCATTTT.

The gene calls are TRBV12-3 or TRBV12-4 and TRBJ2-5; D might be TRBD2 (5 bases). Trimming took 3 bases from V and 2 from J, leaving 10 bases between them. The CDR3 spans 14 residues. This CDR3 is CASSFSAAQETQYF. Written as DNA, the CDR3 is TGTGCCAGCAGTTTTTCAGCGGCACAAGAGACCCAGTACTTC.

This clonotype was seen a handful of times. The chain is built from TRBV20-1 and TRBJ2-7; TRBD2 matches at 7 bases. The germline V gene has CDR1 DFQATT and CDR2 SNEGSKA (reference sequence). The CDR3 extends over 14 amino acids. J lost 2 bases, V lost 5 bases, and 9 bases had no gene match. This CDR3 reads CSAGPRGKPYEQYF. The CDR3 DNA is TGCAGTGCTGGGCCGCGGGGGAAGCCCTACGAGCAGTACTTC.

This clonotype showed up many times. This chain joins TRBV12-3 or TRBV12-4 and TRBJ2-5; 10 nucleotides match TRBD2. The CDR3 covers 15 residues. After removal of 6 bases from V and 2 bases from J, the junction contained 6 bases not matched to a gene. The CDR3 sequence: CASSSLAGVQETQYF. As DNA, the CDR3 is TGTGCCAGCAGCTCCCTAGCGGGGGTTCAAGAGACCCAGTACTTC.

V and J are TRBV5-1 and TRBJ2-7, with 12 bases matching TRBD1. V dropped 7 bases and J dropped 0; count of bases not matched to a gene: 5. The length of the CDR3 is 15 residues. Germline CDR1 is SGHRS and CDR2 is YFSETQ. The CDR3 bases are TGCGCCAGCTCGGGACAGGGGGCCTACTCCTACGAGCAGTACTTC. Translating it yields CASSGQGAYSYEQYF.

The rearrangement joins TRBV29-1 to TRBJ1-2; no firm D call. Trimming cost V 3 bases and J 8 bases, with 16 bases left between them. CDR3 size: 13 residues. Germline assignment: CDR1 SQVTM and CDR2 ANQGSEA. The CDR3 nucleotides are TGCAGCGTTGATTATCGGGCCGGAGAGGGCTACACCTTC. Its translation: CSVDYRAGEGYTF.

This clonotype was observed a few times. The rearrangement links TRBV11-2 to TRBJ1-1; D is undetermined. Germline values: CDR1 SGHAT, CDR2 FQNNGV. Trimming removed 6 bases from V and 2 bases from J, with 22 bases in between. The CDR3 is made up of 17 amino acids. The CDR3 nucleotides read TGTGCCAGCAGGAGGGTAGGCAGGAGTGTTCCCAACACTGAAGCTTTCTTT. As protein: CASRRVGRSVPNTEAFF.

This clonotype was recorded at least ten times. The J gene is TRBJ2-2, the V gene TRBV7-2; unclear D gene. The germline V gene has CDR1 SGHTA and CDR2 FQGNSA. The CDR3 runs to 15 residues. V lost 0 bases to trimming and J lost 7 bases, with 12 bases between them. The DNA for the CDR3 is TGTGCCAGCAGCTTAGCGGCCAGCGAAGGCGGGGAGCTGTTTTTT. As protein: CASSLAASEGGELFF.

J is TRBJ2-1 and V is TRBV11-3, with TRBD2 matching over 8 bases. The CDR3 extends over 15 amino acids. In germline, CDR1 is SGHNT, CDR2 YENEEA. V shed 1 base and J 5 bases; nucleotides not matched to a gene: 4. The DNA for the CDR3 is TGTGCCAGCAGCTTAGGGAGCGGGAGAGACAATGAGCAGTTCTTC. Protein sequence: CASSLGSGRDNEQFF. The complete variable domain, with remaining parts taken from reference TRBV11-3 and TRBJ2-1, reads EAGVVQSPRYKIIEKKQPVAFWCNPISGHNTLYWYLQNLGQGPELLIRYENEEAVDDSQLPKDRFSAERLKGVDSTLKIQPAELGDSAVYLCASSLGSGRDNEQFFGPGTRLTVL.

V gene TRBV4-2 combines with J gene TRBJ2-7; D not certain. The CDR3 is made up of 15 amino acids. CDR1 LGHNA and CDR2 YNFKEQ come from the germline V gene. Trimming pared 0 bases from V and 1 base from J, leaving 10 bases between. The CDR3 bases are TGTGCCAGCAGCCAAGAACGACACACTTCCTACGAGCAGTACTTC. It codes for CASSQERHTSYEQYF.

The rearrangement uses TRBV4-3 and TRBJ1-4; the D gene is possibly TRBD1 (5 bases). The CDR3 contains 15 residues. Trimming removed 1 base at V and 8 bases at J, with 14 bases between. Per germline, CDR1 LGHNA and CDR2 YSLEER. The CDR3 protein is CASSQGESGREKLFF. For the CDR3, the DNA is TGCGCCAGCAGCCAAGGGGAGTCGGGGCGGGAAAAACTGTTTTTT.

This clonotype was observed a few times. This chain uses TRBV4-3 with TRBJ1-2; D might be TRBD1 (5 bases). V shed 2 bases and J shed 7 bases, with 11 bases lying between them. CDR1 is LGHNA, CDR2 YSLEER, per germline. The CDR3 extends over 13 amino acids. The CDR3 spells CASSQQGLRGYTF. In nucleotides, the CDR3 is TGCGCCAGCAGCCAACAGGGTCTCCGTGGCTACACCTTC.